Presented here are 22 T cell receptor beta chains from one specimen sequenced in a study of shared clonotypes between healthy human individuals. Only in-frame clones appear in the TCRdb table, and some are missing; sequencing was by immunoSEQ multiplex PCR. The sample includes about 2.4 million clones, just over 90% of them seen just once. Sequencing input: naive CD4+ T cells sorted from blood. The subset denotes: CD45RA+ positively selected. These receptors were collected from a man aged 18 to 30 in good health.

This rearrangement joins TRBV29-1 to TRBJ2-2; 9 bases map to TRBD2. The germline V gene has CDR1 SQVTM and CDR2 ANQGSEA. This CDR3 comprises 14 residues. Losses at the gene ends were 7 bases for V and 5 bases for J; bases not matched to a gene: 8. This chain's CDR3 is CSGMREGRTGELFF. The CDR3 DNA follows: TGCAGCGGAATGCGGGAGGGCCGGACCGGGGAGCTGTTTTTT.

The table lists this clone with a count of one. The gene calls are TRBV18 and TRBJ2-3, with 8 bases fitting TRBD2. The CDR3 consists of 14 residues. V lost 6 bases and J lost 6; bases outside the gene matches: 8. CDR1 is KGHSH, CDR2 LQKENI, per germline. DNA of the CDR3: TGTGCCAGCTCGCCGACTAGCGCGTGGGATACGCAGTATTTT. It specifies CASSPTSAWDTQYF.

This clone was observed a handful of times. The rearrangement uses TRBV7-9 and TRBJ1-6; 11 bases are a match to TRBD1. Germline loops: CDR1 SEHNR, CDR2 FQNEAQ (reference sequence). With V trimmed by 5 bases and J by 9 bases, 6 bases remained unmatched. The CDR3 is made up of 15 amino acids. The CDR3 DNA follows: TGTGCCAGCAGCCTTCCCGGGACAGGGGGTTCACCCCTCCACTTT. This codes for CASSLPGTGGSPLHF.

This clone has just a few counts. The rearrangement uses TRBV28 and TRBJ2-7, with TRBD1 as a possible D gene (6 bases). The CDR3 has 16 residues. With 4 bases removed from V and 4 bases from J, the gap between germline ends came to 20 bases. CDR1 and CDR2 from the germline V gene are MDHEN and SYDVKM. The CDR3 spells CASSSSSYRVRYEQYF. CDR3 DNA: TGTGCCAGCAGTTCCTCGAGCTACAGGGTTAGGTACGAGCAGTACTTC.

The chain recombines TRBV6-5 with TRBJ2-1; D may be TRBD1 or TRBD2 (5 bases each). Trimming removed 8 bases at V and 3 bases at J, with 17 bases between. The CDR3 consists of 15 residues. CDR1 and CDR2 from the germline V gene are MNHEY and SVGAGI. As DNA, the CDR3 is TGTGCCAGCGGGACGGAATTCCTCCTCTACAATGAGCAGTTCTTC. Amino acid sequence: CASGTEFLLYNEQFF.

The genes are TRBV7-6 and TRBJ2-1; 10 nucleotides line up with TRBD2. V lost 2 bases, J lost 1 base, and 2 bases stayed unmatched. Germline V CDR1 and CDR2: SGHVS, FNYEAQ. The CDR3 extends over 16 amino acids. CDR3 protein: CASSLTSGTSYNEQFF. CDR3 in DNA: TGTGCCAGCAGCTTAACTAGCGGGACATCCTACAATGAGCAGTTCTTC. Looking up the rest from reference TRBV7-6 and TRBJ2-1 gives the full variable domain: GAGVSQSPRYKVTKRGQDVALRCDPISGHVSLYWYRQALGQGPEFLTYFNYEAQQDKSGLPNDRFSAERPEGSISTLTIQRTEQRDSAMYRCASSLTSGTSYNEQFFGPGTRLTVL.

The chain has TRBV15 and TRBJ1-4, with D maybe TRBD1 (6 bases). Germline V lookup: CDR1 LNHNV, CDR2 YYDKDF (reference sequence). V dropped 1 base and J dropped 8 bases, with 17 bases sitting between them. The CDR3 contains 16 residues. The chain's CDR3 is CATSRARTVLGEKLFF. In DNA form, the CDR3 reads TGTGCCACCAGCAGAGCCAGGACAGTCCTCGGGGAAAAACTGTTTTTT.

This sequence joins TRBV9 and TRBJ2-3; 12 nucleotides line up with TRBD2. CDR1 is SGDLS and CDR2 is YYNGEE in the germline V gene. The J segment lost 1 base and the V segment lost 5 bases, leaving 5 bases of the junction unmatched. CDR3 length equals 16 residues. CDR3 nucleotides: TGTGCCAGCAGTCGGACTAGCGGGGTGGGCACAGATACGCAGTATTTT. Translated, it gives CASSRTSGVGTDTQYF.

This clone was recorded once. The rearrangement joins TRBV11-2 to TRBJ2-7; 9 bases align to TRBD1. There are 15 residues in the CDR3. The germline gives CDR1 SGHAT, CDR2 FQNNGV. V was pared by 5 bases and J by 0 bases, with 5 bases of the junction left unmatched. The CDR3 loop is CASSPLDRGSYEQYF. DNA of the CDR3: TGTGCCAGCAGCCCGTTGGACAGGGGCTCCTACGAGCAGTACTTC.

This chain connects TRBV7-8 to TRBJ2-1; D tentatively fits TRBD1 or TRBD2 (6 bases each). The CDR3 has 14 residues. Germline V lookup: CDR1 SGHVS, CDR2 FQNEAQ. Trimming removed 8 bases from V and 5 bases from J, with 16 bases in between. In DNA form, the CDR3 reads TGTGCCAGCGGGGGGCGCGGGATTAACAATGAGCAGTTCTTC. It translates to CASGGRGINNEQFF.

This clone has only one observation. The rearrangement joins TRBV27 to TRBJ1-1; D call uncertain. The germline gives CDR1 MNHEY, CDR2 SMNVEV (reference sequence). V lost 3 bases to trimming and J lost 5 bases, with 16 bases between them. There are 15 residues in the CDR3. CDR3 coding DNA: TGTGCCAGCAGTTTTCAGCCCCCGGCGGGTACTGAAGCTTTCTTT. Protein product: CASSFQPPAGTEAFF.

V and J are TRBV28 and TRBJ2-1; 10 bases fit TRBD2. The CDR3 sequence is 14 residues long. With 10 bases clipped from V and 6 bases from J, the junction kept 9 bases outside the gene matches. Germline assignment: CDR1 MDHEN and CDR2 SYDVKM. The CDR3 sequence: CATLSAGGPNEQFF. CDR3 bases: TGTGCCACCTTATCAGCGGGAGGGCCCAATGAGCAGTTCTTC.

This clone was detected only once. This chain joins TRBV19 and TRBJ2-1, with TRBD2 matching 14 bases. CDR3 length: 18 residues. The V gene end was trimmed by 5 bases and the J gene end by 1 base; junction bases not matched to a gene: 7. Germline assignment: CDR1 LNHDA and CDR2 SQIVND (reference sequence). The CDR3 region is CASSSLTSGGASYNEQFF. The CDR3 DNA reads TGTGCCAGTAGTTCCCTGACTAGCGGGGGGGCGTCCTACAATGAGCAGTTCTTC.

The V and J genes are TRBV19 and TRBJ1-5; D is undetermined. The length of the CDR3 is 14 residues. Germline-derived CDR1 and CDR2 are LNHDA and SQIVND (reference sequence). The V end lost 1 base, the J end lost 6 bases, and 10 bases lay between the germline ends. Written as DNA, the CDR3 is TGTGCCAGTAGTATAGGGCAGAAAGGTCAGCCCCAGCATTTT. It translates to CASSIGQKGQPQHF.

J is TRBJ2-3 and V is TRBV4-1; 10 bases line up with TRBD2. Germline CDR1 is MGHRA and CDR2 is YSYEKL. The length of the CDR3 is 19 residues. With V trimmed by 0 bases and J by 0 bases, 9 bases remained unmatched. The CDR3 sequence is CASSQESLAGDPSTDTQYF. The CDR3, as DNA: TGCGCCAGCAGCCAAGAATCCCTAGCGGGGGACCCTAGCACAGATACGCAGTATTTT.

The V call is TRBV5-4, the J call TRBJ2-5, with D possibly TRBD1 on 6 matching bases. V lost 4 bases, J lost 2 bases, and 15 bases lay in between. CDR3 size: 15 residues. Germline values: CDR1 SGHNT, CDR2 YYREEE (reference sequence). CDR3 sequence (DNA): TGTGCCAGCAGCCGGGCAGCAGGGGAGCAAGAGACCCAGTACTTC. Translated, it gives CASSRAAGEQETQYF. The full variable domain, in which reference TRBV5-4 and TRBJ2-5 provide the parts outside the CDR3, is ETGVTQSPTHLIKTRGQQVTLRCSSQSGHNTVSWYQQALGQGPQFIFQYYREEENGRGNFPPRFSGLQFPNYSSELNVNALELDDSALYLCASSRAAGEQETQYFGPGTRLLVL.

With regard to this clone: In the same sample, other DNA sequences code for this CDR3. The J gene is TRBJ1-3, the V gene TRBV14; no clear D. The CDR3 extends over 16 amino acids. Per germline, CDR1 SGHDN and CDR2 FVKESK. V dropped 1 base and J dropped 0 bases, with 10 bases sitting between them. The chain's CDR3 is CASSQVGGSSGNTIYF. The CDR3 DNA reads TGTGCCAGCAGCCAAGTGGGCGGAAGCTCTGGAAACACCATATATTTT.

The CDR3 sequence: CASSLTGGAGGNTIYF. CDR3 coding DNA: TGTGCCAGCAGCTTAACTGGGGGTGCCGGAGGAAACACCATATATTTT. The chain recombines TRBV7-3 with TRBJ1-3; D is possibly TRBD1 (5 bases). This CDR3 comprises 16 residues. Looked up from germline, CDR1 is SGHTA and CDR2 is FQGTGA. Deletions cut 0 bases from V and 4 bases from J, with 13 bases between. The full variable domain, its missing parts supplied by reference TRBV7-3 and TRBJ1-3, is GAGVSQTPSNKVTEKGKYVELRCDPISGHTALYWYRQSLGQGPEFLIYFQGTGAADDSGLPNDRFFAVRPEGSVSTLKIQRTERGDSAVYLCASSLTGGAGGNTIYFGEGSWLTVV.

This clone was seen a single time. The CDR3: CASSPTGLSKYEQYF. For the CDR3, the DNA is TGTGCCAGCTCACCTACGGGACTTAGTAAGTACGAGCAGTACTTC. This chain connects TRBV18 to TRBJ2-7; D is perhaps TRBD2 (6 bases). This CDR3 is 15 amino acids long. Trimming pared 3 bases from V and 4 bases from J, leaving 16 bases between. Germline CDR1 KGHSH, CDR2 LQKENI.

The rearrangement uses TRBV14 and TRBJ2-1; 8 nucleotides agree with TRBD2. This CDR3 has 16 amino acids. CDR1 SGHDN and CDR2 FVKESK come from the germline V gene. Unmatched junction bases numbered 9, after V lost 1 base and J lost 7 bases. The DNA of the CDR3 is TGTGCCAGCAGCCAAGTCGGAGCGGGAGTTGTAAATGAGCAGTTCTTC. It is translated as CASSQVGAGVVNEQFF.

The chain links TRBV30 to TRBJ2-6; D unclear. Trimming pared 8 bases from V and 5 bases from J, leaving 7 bases between. Germline lookup yields CDR1 GTSNPN and CDR2 SVGIG (reference sequence). This CDR3 has 11 residues. The CDR3 DNA sequence: TGTGCCGGTTATCGGGCCAACGTCCTGACTTTC. Protein sequence: CAGYRANVLTF.

This clone was found once. The rearrangement uses TRBV4-3 and TRBJ2-3, with 9 nucleotides matching TRBD2. J lost 2 bases, V lost 3 bases, and 9 bases had no gene match. Germline CDR1 is LGHNA and CDR2 is YSLEER. The CDR3 totals 17 residues. CDR3 sequence: CASSQDLAGANTDTQYF. In DNA form, the CDR3 reads TGCGCCAGCAGCCAGGACTTAGCGGGAGCTAACACAGATACGCAGTATTTT.